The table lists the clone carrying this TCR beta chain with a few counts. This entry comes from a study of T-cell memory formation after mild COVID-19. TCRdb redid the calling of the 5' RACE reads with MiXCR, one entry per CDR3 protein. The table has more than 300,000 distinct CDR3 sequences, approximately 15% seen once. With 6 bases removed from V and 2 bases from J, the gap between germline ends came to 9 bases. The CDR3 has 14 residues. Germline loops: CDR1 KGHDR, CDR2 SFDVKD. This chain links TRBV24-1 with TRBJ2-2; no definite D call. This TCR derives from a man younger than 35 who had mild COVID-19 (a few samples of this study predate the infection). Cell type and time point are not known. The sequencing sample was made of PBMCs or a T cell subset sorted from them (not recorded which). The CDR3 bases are TGTGCCACCAGTCGGACGGATAACACCGGGGAGCTGTTTTTT. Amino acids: CATSRTDNTGELFF.